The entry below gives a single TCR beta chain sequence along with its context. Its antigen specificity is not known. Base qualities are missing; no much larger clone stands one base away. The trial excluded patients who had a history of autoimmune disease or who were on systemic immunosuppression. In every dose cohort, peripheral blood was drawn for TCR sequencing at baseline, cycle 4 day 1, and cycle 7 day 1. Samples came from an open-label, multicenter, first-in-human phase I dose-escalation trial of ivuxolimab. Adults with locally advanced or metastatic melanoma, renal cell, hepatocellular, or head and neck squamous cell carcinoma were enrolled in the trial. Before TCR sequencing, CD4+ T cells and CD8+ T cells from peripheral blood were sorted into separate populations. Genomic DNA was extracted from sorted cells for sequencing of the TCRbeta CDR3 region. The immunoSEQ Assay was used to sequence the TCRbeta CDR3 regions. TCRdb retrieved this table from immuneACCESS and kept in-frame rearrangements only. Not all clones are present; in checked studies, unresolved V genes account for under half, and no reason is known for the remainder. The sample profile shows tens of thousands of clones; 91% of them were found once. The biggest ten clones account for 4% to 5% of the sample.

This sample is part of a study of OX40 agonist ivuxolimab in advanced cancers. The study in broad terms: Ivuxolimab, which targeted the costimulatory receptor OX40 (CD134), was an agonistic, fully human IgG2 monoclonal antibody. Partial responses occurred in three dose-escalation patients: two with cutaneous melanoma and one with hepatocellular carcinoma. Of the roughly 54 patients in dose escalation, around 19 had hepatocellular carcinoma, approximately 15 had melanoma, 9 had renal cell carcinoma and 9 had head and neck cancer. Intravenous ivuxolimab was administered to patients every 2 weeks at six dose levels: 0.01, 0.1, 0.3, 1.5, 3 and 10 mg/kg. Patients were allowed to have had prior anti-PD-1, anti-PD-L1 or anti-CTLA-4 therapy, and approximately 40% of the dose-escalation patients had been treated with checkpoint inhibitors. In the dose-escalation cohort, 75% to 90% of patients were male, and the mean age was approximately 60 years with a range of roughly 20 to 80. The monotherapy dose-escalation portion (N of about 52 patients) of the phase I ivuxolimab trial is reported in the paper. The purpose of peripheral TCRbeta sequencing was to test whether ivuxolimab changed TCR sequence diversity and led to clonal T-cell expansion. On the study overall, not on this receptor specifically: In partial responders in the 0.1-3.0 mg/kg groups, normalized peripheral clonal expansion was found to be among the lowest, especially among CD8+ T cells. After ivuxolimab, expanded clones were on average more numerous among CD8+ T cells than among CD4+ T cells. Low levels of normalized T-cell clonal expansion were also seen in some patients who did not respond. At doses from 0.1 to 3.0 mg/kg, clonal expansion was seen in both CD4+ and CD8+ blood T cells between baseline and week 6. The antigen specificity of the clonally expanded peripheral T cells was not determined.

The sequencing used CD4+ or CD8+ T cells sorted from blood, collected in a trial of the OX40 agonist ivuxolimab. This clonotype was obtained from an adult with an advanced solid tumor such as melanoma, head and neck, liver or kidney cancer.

The sequenced DNA: TGTGCCAGCAGCTCAACAGGGGCCTACTCCTACGAGCAGTACTTC. Translated, this is CASSSTGAYSYEQYF. This sequence uses TRBV11-1 and TRBJ2-7; 7 bases in the middle match TRBD1. From its cysteine to its phenylalanine, the CDR3 spans 15 amino acids. Only the CDR3 portion is preserved as DNA: 45 bases, with reading frame beginning at the first base. Sequences SGHAT (CDR1) and FQDESV (CDR2) are obtained from the germline V gene (reference sequence). Clipping removes 4 bases from V and 0 bases from J, with 6 as the unmatched junction base count.